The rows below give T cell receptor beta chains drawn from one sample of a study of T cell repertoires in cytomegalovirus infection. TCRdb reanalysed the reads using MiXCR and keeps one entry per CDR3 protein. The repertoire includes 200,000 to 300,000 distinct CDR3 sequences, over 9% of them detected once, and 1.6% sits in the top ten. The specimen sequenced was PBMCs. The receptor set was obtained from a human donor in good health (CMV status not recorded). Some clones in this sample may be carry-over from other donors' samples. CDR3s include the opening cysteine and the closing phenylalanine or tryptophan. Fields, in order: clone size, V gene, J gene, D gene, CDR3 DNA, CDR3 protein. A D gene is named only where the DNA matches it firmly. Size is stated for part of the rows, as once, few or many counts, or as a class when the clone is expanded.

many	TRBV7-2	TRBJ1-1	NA	TGTGCCAGCAGCGCCGACGGGAACCTGAACACTGAAGCTTTCTTT	CASSADGNLNTEAFF
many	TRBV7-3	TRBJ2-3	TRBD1	TGTGCCAGCAGCTTGGGGACAGGGAGCACAGATACGCAGTATTTT	CASSLGTGSTDTQYF
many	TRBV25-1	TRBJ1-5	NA	TGTGCCAGCACCTCCAATCAGCCCCAGCATTTT	CASTSNQPQHF
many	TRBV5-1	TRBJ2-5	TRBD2	TGCGCCAGCAGCTGGGGGACTAGCGGGGAGCAAGAGACCCAGTACTTC	CASSWGTSGEQETQYF
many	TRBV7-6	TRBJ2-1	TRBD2	TGTGCCAGCAGGGGCTCAGGGACTAGGGGGAATGAGCAGTTCTTC	CASRGSGTRGNEQFF
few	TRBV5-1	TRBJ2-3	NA	TGCGCCAGCAGCGAACGCAGGGTGGCAGATACGCAGTATTTT	CASSERRVADTQYF
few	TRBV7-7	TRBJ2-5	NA	TGTGCCAGCAGCCTCTACAGGGTTGCAGAGACCCAGTACTTC	CASSLYRVAETQYF
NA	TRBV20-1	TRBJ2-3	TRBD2	TGCAGTGCTGGACTAGCATCAGATACGCAGTATTTT	CSAGLASDTQYF
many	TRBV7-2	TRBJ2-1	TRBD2	TGTGCCAGCAGCCCCCAACTAGCGGGTCCCCAGTTCTTC	CASSPQLAGPQFF
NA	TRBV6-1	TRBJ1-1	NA	TGTGCCAGCCCCGGGGGGACGGAAGCTTTCTTT	CASPGGTEAFF
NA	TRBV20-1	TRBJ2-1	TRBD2	TGCAGTGCTAGAGCTACGACTAGCGGGGCCTCCACATATCGATCCTACAATGAGCAGTTCTTC	CSARATTSGASTYRSYNEQFF
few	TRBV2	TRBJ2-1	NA	TGTGCCAGCAGTGAAGATGGCCCTAGCTACAATGAGCAGTTCTTC	CASSEDGPSYNEQFF
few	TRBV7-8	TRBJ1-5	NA	TGTGCCAGCAGCTTAGGTCCTCGAGAGGGGAATCAGCCCCAGCATTTT	CASSLGPREGNQPQHF
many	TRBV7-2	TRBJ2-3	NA	TGTGCCAGCAGCTTTGAGGGGCGCACAGATACGCAGTATTTT	CASSFEGRTDTQYF
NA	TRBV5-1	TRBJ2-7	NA	TGCGCCAGCAAGGAACCTTTTTCCTACGAGCAGTACTTC	CASKEPFSYEQYF
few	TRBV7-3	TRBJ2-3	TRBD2	TGTGCCAGCAGCCCAATGGGGGGGGGTAGAACGCAGTATTTT	CASSPMGGGRTQYF
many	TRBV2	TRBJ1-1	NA	TGTGCCAGCAGTGACAGGGTTATGAACACTGAAGCTTTCTTT	CASSDRVMNTEAFF
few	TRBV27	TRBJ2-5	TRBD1	TGTGCCAGCAGTTTATCCGGACAGGGATGGGAGACCCAGTACTTC	CASSLSGQGWETQYF
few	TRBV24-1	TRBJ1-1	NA	TGTGCCACCAGTGAATCCGGGAACACTGAAGCTTTCTTT	CATSESGNTEAFF
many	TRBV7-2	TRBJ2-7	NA	TGTGCCAGCAGCTTTAACGGGGCCCCTCGCGAGCAGTACTTC	CASSFNGAPREQYF
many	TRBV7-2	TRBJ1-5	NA	TGTGCCAGCAGATCGGGACGACGGGATCAGCCCCAGCATTTT	CASRSGRRDQPQHF
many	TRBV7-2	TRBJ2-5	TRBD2	TGTGCCAGCAGCGTCGGGGGGGGCCTCCAAGAGACCCAGTACTTC	CASSVGGGLQETQYF